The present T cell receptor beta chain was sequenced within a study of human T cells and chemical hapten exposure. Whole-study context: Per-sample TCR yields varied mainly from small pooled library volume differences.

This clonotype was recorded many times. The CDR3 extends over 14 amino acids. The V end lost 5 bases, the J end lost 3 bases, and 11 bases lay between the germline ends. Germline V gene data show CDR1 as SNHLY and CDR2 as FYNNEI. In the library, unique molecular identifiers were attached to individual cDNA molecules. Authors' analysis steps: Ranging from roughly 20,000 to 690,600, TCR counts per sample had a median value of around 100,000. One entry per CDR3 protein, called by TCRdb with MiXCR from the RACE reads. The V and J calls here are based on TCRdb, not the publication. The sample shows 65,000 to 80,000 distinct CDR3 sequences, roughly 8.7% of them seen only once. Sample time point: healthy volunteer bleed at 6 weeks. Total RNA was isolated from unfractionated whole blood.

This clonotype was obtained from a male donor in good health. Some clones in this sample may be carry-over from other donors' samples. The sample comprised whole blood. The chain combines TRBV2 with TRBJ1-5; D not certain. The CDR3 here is CASSRTSPNQPQHF. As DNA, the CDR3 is TGTGCCAGCAGTAGGACTAGCCCCAATCAGCCCCAGCATTTT.